The rows below give T cell receptor beta chains drawn from one sample of a study of beta chain features in type 1 diabetes. The repertoire was sequenced with immunoSEQ multiplex PCR; TCRdb's copy has only in-frame clones and lacks some. Of fewer than 110,000 clones detected, 25% to 35% appear once; the ten largest clones hold under 0.55%. The sequenced material came from central memory CD4+ T cells from blood. These receptors were obtained from a woman between 18 and 29 years old with type 1 diabetes. The CDR3 runs from the conserved cysteine through the conserved F or W. Fields, in order: J gene, CDR3 length, clone size, D gene, V gene, CDR3 protein, CDR3 DNA. A D gene is named only where the DNA matches it firmly. Rows give clone size only sometimes, using once, few, many, or a class for an expanded clone.

J: TRBJ2-1
length: 13
size: few
D: .
V: TRBV11-2
CDR3: CATNPLAEGEQFF
DNA: TGTGCCACCAACCCACTAGCAGAGGGGGAGCAGTTCTTC

J: TRBJ1-2
length: 18
size: once
D: .
V: TRBV4-3
CDR3: CASSQLGGPIRRNYGYTF
DNA: TGCGCCAGCAGCCAGCTGGGGGGTCCTATCCGCCGTAACTATGGCTACACCTTC

J: TRBJ1-1
length: 14
size: few
D: TRBD1
V: TRBV4-2
CDR3: CASSSGGMNTEAFF
DNA: TGTGCCAGCAGCTCAGGGGGCATGAACACTGAAGCTTTCTTT

J: TRBJ1-2
length: 14
size: .
D: TRBD1
V: TRBV2
CDR3: CASSGTGAVDGYTF
DNA: TGTGCCAGCAGTGGGACAGGGGCCGTGGATGGCTACACCTTC

J: TRBJ1-5
length: 13
size: .
D: .
V: TRBV6-1
CDR3: CASSEYLSGVQHF
DNA: TGTGCCAGCAGTGAATATTTATCAGGGGTCCAGCATTTT

J: TRBJ1-4
length: 17
size: .
D: .
V: TRBV9
CDR3: CASSETREITGHEKLFF
DNA: TGTGCCAGCAGCGAAACCCGGGAAATAACAGGGCATGAAAAACTGTTTTTT

J: TRBJ2-1
length: 15
size: .
D: TRBD2
V: TRBV11-2
CDR3: CASKGLREYGSAEFF
DNA: TGTGCCAGCAAGGGCTTGCGGGAGTATGGGTCGGCTGAGTTCTTC

J: TRBJ1-2
length: 14
size: .
D: TRBD1
V: TRBV7-2
CDR3: CASSGRTGGDGYTF
DNA: TGTGCCAGCAGCGGCCGGACAGGGGGTGATGGCTACACCTTC

J: TRBJ2-5
length: 14
size: .
D: .
V: TRBV18
CDR3: CASSPQGRQETQYF
DNA: TGTGCCAGCTCACCACAGGGGAGGCAAGAGACCCAGTACTTC

J: TRBJ2-3
length: 19
size: .
D: TRBD2
V: TRBV5-1
CDR3: CASSLAGASGSRGTDTQYF
DNA: TGCGCCAGCAGCTTGGCGGGGGCTAGCGGGAGTCGTGGCACAGATACGCAGTATTTT

J: TRBJ1-5
length: 13
size: .
D: .
V: TRBV30
CDR3: CAWGRPGDQPQHF
DNA: TGTGCCTGGGGGAGGCCAGGAGATCAGCCCCAGCATTTT

J: TRBJ1-1
length: 13
size: few
D: .
V: TRBV11-1
CDR3: CASSLRRNTEAFF
DNA: TGTGCCAGCAGCTTACGGAGGAACACTGAAGCTTTCTTT

J: TRBJ2-3
length: 16
size: few
D: TRBD2
V: TRBV5-1
CDR3: CASSSVAGDVTDTQYF
DNA: TGCGCCAGCAGCTCGGTGGCGGGAGATGTCACAGATACGCAGTATTTT

J: TRBJ2-6
length: 16
size: .
D: TRBD1
V: TRBV30
CDR3: CAWDRVQTSGANVPTF
DNA: TGTGCCTGGGACAGGGTACAGACCTCTGGGGCCAACGTCCCGACTTTC

J: TRBJ1-3
length: 13
size: .
D: .
V: TRBV29-1
CDR3: CSVYQGSGNTIYF
DNA: TGCAGCGTTTATCAGGGGTCTGGAAACACCATATATTTT

J: TRBJ1-2
length: 12
size: few
D: .
V: TRBV19
CDR3: CASSSVSYGYTF
DNA: TGTGCCAGTAGTTCGGTTAGCTATGGCTACACCTTC

J: TRBJ1-2
length: 14
size: .
D: .
V: TRBV6-1
CDR3: CAASTGATNYGYTF
DNA: TGTGCCGCGTCAACAGGAGCCACTAACTATGGCTACACCTTC

J: TRBJ2-5
length: 17
size: few
D: TRBD2
V: TRBV5-1
CDR3: CASSFLSSGREGETQYF
DNA: TGCGCCAGCAGTTTCCTTAGTAGCGGGAGAGAGGGAGAGACCCAGTACTTC

J: TRBJ1-1
length: 15
size: .
D: TRBD1
V: TRBV2
CDR3: CASSGQARTNTEAFF
DNA: TGTGCCAGCAGCGGACAGGCGAGGACGAACACTGAAGCTTTCTTT

J: TRBJ1-5
length: 14
size: few
D: .
V: TRBV2
CDR3: CASSKGNSNQPQHF
DNA: TGTGCCAGCAGCAAGGGGAATAGCAATCAGCCCCAGCATTTT

J: TRBJ2-1
length: 17
size: .
D: TRBD2
V: TRBV6-1
CDR3: CASSELWREGIYNEQFF
DNA: TGTGCCAGCAGTGAATTGTGGCGGGAGGGGATCTACAATGAGCAGTTCTTC

J: TRBJ1-3
length: 15
size: .
D: .
V: TRBV10-3
CDR3: CATINGASSGNTIYF
DNA: TGTGCCACCATCAATGGAGCCTCCTCTGGAAACACCATATATTTT

J: TRBJ2-7
length: 15
size: few
D: TRBD2
V: TRBV7-8
CDR3: CASSRTGSGTYEQYF
DNA: TGTGCCAGCAGCAGGACGGGGAGCGGGACCTACGAGCAGTACTTC

J: TRBJ2-1
length: 15
size: .
D: TRBD1
V: TRBV12-5
CDR3: CASGLKGQGFHEQFF
DNA: TGTGCTAGTGGTTTGAAGGGACAGGGGTTCCATGAGCAGTTCTTC

J: TRBJ2-1
length: 18
size: .
D: TRBD1
V: TRBV6-1
CDR3: CASSAAPPGGITYNEQFF
DNA: TGTGCCAGCAGTGCAGCCCCTCCAGGGGGTATAACCTACAATGAGCAGTTCTTC

J: TRBJ1-1
length: 12
size: .
D: TRBD1
V: TRBV7-2
CDR3: CASSRTGQGTFF
DNA: TGTGCCAGCAGCCGGACGGGACAGGGAACTTTCTTT

J: TRBJ2-5
length: 13
size: few
D: .
V: TRBV29-1
CDR3: CSVERGTAETQYF
DNA: TGCAGCGTTGAAAGGGGAACAGCCGAGACCCAGTACTTC

J: TRBJ2-1
length: 15
size: .
D: .
V: TRBV30
CDR3: CAWSRGTTVYNEQFF
DNA: TGTGCCTGGAGTCGGGGGACCACAGTCTACAATGAGCAGTTCTTC

J: TRBJ2-2
length: 15
size: .
D: .
V: TRBV18
CDR3: CASSPDLLNTGELFF
DNA: TGTGCCAGCTCACCGGACTTACTGAACACCGGGGAGCTGTTTTTT

J: TRBJ1-1
length: 14
size: .
D: .
V: TRBV7-2
CDR3: CASSPRGTNAEAFF
DNA: TGTGCCAGCAGCCCCCGAGGAACTAACGCTGAAGCTTTCTTT

J: TRBJ1-1
length: 13
size: .
D: .
V: TRBV5-1
CDR3: CASRATGNTEAFF
DNA: TGCGCCAGCAGAGCTACAGGGAACACTGAAGCTTTCTTT

J: TRBJ2-5
length: 15
size: few
D: TRBD2
V: TRBV7-2
CDR3: CASSPWTRVSETQYF
DNA: TGTGCCAGCAGCCCCTGGACTAGAGTCTCAGAGACCCAGTACTTC

J: TRBJ2-7
length: 13
size: .
D: TRBD1
V: TRBV30
CDR3: CAWSSGQGYEQYF
DNA: TGTGCCTGGAGTTCGGGACAGGGGTATGAGCAGTACTTC

J: TRBJ2-1
length: 18
size: .
D: TRBD2
V: TRBV2
CDR3: CASYKGLAGGRSWDEQFF
DNA: TGTGCCAGCTATAAAGGACTAGCGGGAGGCCGCAGTTGGGATGAGCAGTTCTTC

J: TRBJ2-1
length: 15
size: .
D: TRBD2
V: TRBV11-2
CDR3: CASSLTSGRNNEQFF
DNA: TGTGCCAGCAGCTTAACTAGCGGGAGGAACAATGAGCAGTTCTTC

J: TRBJ1-2
length: 11
size: .
D: .
V: TRBV20-1
CDR3: CSAGGGYGYTF
DNA: TGCAGTGCCGGAGGAGGTTATGGCTACACCTTC

J: TRBJ2-2
length: 15
size: few
D: TRBD2
V: TRBV5-6
CDR3: CASSFGGSGTGELFF
DNA: TGTGCCAGCAGCTTCGGCGGGAGCGGAACCGGGGAGCTGTTTTTT

J: TRBJ1-2
length: 14
size: .
D: .
V: TRBV11-2
CDR3: CASSLEGRGYGYTF
DNA: TGTGCCAGCAGCTTAGAAGGTCGGGGCTATGGCTACACCTTC

J: TRBJ2-5
length: 13
size: few
D: .
V: TRBV11-2
CDR3: CASTAGAQETQYF
DNA: TGTGCCAGCACCGCGGGGGCCCAAGAGACCCAGTACTTC

J: TRBJ1-1
length: 15
size: few
D: .
V: TRBV7-9
CDR3: CASSSGQGLDTEAFF
DNA: TGTGCCAGCAGTTCTGGTCAGGGTTTGGACACTGAAGCTTTCTTT

J: TRBJ2-3
length: 16
size: .
D: TRBD2
V: TRBV14
CDR3: CASSPTSAVGTDTQYF
DNA: TGTGCCAGCAGCCCCACTAGCGCCGTCGGCACAGATACGCAGTATTTT

J: TRBJ2-6
length: 19
size: few
D: TRBD1
V: TRBV5-1
CDR3: CASSLDGQGALSGANVLTF
DNA: TGCGCCAGCAGCTTGGATGGCCAGGGGGCCCTCTCTGGGGCCAACGTCCTGACTTTC